Shown below are 9 T cell receptor beta chains from a single sample sequenced in a study of Tregs in tolerant kidney transplant recipients. The assay was immunoSEQ multiplex PCR, and TCRdb's table has in-frame clones only and misses some. The sample shows over 50,000 clones, 80% to 90% of them seen only once. The sequences come from Tregs from blood, collected before the transplant. These receptors all stem from a human donor who received a combined kidney and bone marrow transplant.

CDR3 nucleotide sequence: TGTGCCAGCAGCCCCCTCGGGGGCGGGTACACCGGGGAGCTGTTTTTT. The encoded protein is CASSPLGGGYTGELFF. The genes are TRBV5-4 and TRBJ2-2; D may correspond to TRBD1 or TRBD2 (6 bases each). The CDR3 is 16 amino acids. The germline V and J ends were trimmed by 4 bases and 3 bases, with 16 bases remaining between them. Germline CDR1 is SGHNT and CDR2 is YYREEE (reference sequence).

The chain carries TRBV5-1 and TRBJ2-7; 9 bases are shared with TRBD1. Per the germline V gene, CDR1 is SGHRS and CDR2 is YFSETQ. Germline trimming cut 9 bases from V and 3 bases from J; bases unmatched to any gene: 13. This CDR3 has 15 residues. The CDR3 region is CATGMGDRDFYEQYF. The DNA of the CDR3 is TGCGCCACGGGGATGGGGGACAGGGACTTCTACGAGCAGTACTTC.

By share, this clone counts as medium-sized (0.01 to 0.1%). The chain employs TRBV28 and TRBJ2-7; D unclear. CDR3 length: 13 residues. Germline CDR1 is MDHEN and CDR2 is SYDVKM. V lost 4 bases, J lost 7 bases, and 14 bases lay in between. CDR3 DNA sequence: TGTGCCAGCAGTTCCCCCTCTACCGAGGAGCAGTACTTC. It translates to CASSSPSTEEQYF.

The V call is TRBV27, the J call TRBJ2-7; the D call may be TRBD1 or TRBD2 (6 bases each). Trimming cost V 1 base and J 2 bases, with 15 bases left between them. Germline CDR1 is MNHEY and CDR2 is SMNVEV (reference sequence). The CDR3 has 16 amino acids. CDR3 region: CASSLYRGGLPYEQYF. The CDR3 DNA sequence: TGTGCCAGCAGTTTATATAGAGGGGGGCTACCCTACGAGCAGTACTTC.

In this sample, this clone turned up a few times. This sequence joins TRBV7-9 and TRBJ2-7, with D unclear. CDR1 and CDR2 (germline): SEHNR, FQNEAQ (reference sequence). The CDR3 extends over 13 amino acids. Trimming cost V 5 bases and J 7 bases, with 15 bases left between them. The CDR3 sequence: CASSLARLEEQYF. CDR3 nucleotides: TGTGCCAGCAGCCTCGCTAGGCTGGAGGAGCAGTACTTC. Full variable domain (remainder filled in from reference TRBV7-9 and TRBJ2-7): DTGVSQNPRHKITKRGQNVTFRCDPISEHNRLYWYRQTLGQGPEFLTYFQNEAQLEKSRLLSDRFSAERPKGSFSTLEIQRTEQGDSAMYLCASSLARLEEQYFGPGTRLTVT.

This rearrangement joins TRBV27 to TRBJ1-2, with D unresolved. Trimming removed 0 bases from V and 4 bases from J, with 6 bases in between. The CDR3 spans 13 residues. CDR1 and CDR2 (germline): MNHEY, SMNVEV (reference sequence). The CDR3 bases are TGTGCCAGCAGTTTATCAAGATTCTATGGCTACACCTTC. This sequence encodes CASSLSRFYGYTF.

This clone was counted a single time. The chain combines TRBV19 with TRBJ2-5; D is uncertain. CDR3 length: 14 residues. Per the germline V gene, CDR1 is LNHDA and CDR2 is SQIVND (reference sequence). The V and J ends lost 6 bases and 0 bases respectively, with 11 bases between them. The CDR3 DNA reads as TGTGCCAGTAGGGGCAGCCAGTACCAAGAGACCCAGTACTTC. It encodes CASRGSQYQETQYF.

The chain carries TRBV5-1 and TRBJ1-1; a weak D match, TRBD1 (5 bases). V was clipped by 0 bases and J by 8 bases, with 11 bases between them. Germline V gene data show CDR1 as SGHRS and CDR2 as YFSETQ. The CDR3 extends over 13 amino acids. The CDR3 bases are TGCGCCAGCAGCTTGGCTGGGGCAGGGGAAGCTTTCTTT. This translates into CASSLAGAGEAFF.

CDR3 sequence: CASTPVGQGVTGELFF. CDR3 coding DNA: TGCGCCAGCACCCCAGTGGGACAGGGGGTCACCGGGGAGCTGTTTTTT. The chain uses TRBV5-1 and TRBJ2-2; 11 positions match TRBD1. Germline values: CDR1 SGHRS, CDR2 YFSETQ. The CDR3 sequence is 16 residues long. V lost 6 bases to trimming and J lost 4 bases; unmatched junction nucleotides: 8.